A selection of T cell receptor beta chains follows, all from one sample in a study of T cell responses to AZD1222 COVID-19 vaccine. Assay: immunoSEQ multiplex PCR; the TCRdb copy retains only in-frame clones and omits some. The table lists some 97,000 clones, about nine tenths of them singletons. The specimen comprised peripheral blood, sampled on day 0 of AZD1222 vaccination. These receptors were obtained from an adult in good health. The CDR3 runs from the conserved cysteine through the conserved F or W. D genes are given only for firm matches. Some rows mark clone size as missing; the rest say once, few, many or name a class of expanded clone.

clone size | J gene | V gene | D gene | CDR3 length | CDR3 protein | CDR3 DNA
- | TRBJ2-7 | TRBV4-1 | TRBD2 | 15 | CASSQAGTSTYEQYF | TGCGCCAGCAGCCAAGCCGGGACTAGCACCTACGAGCAGTACTTC
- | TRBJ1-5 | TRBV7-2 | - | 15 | CASSLNTGGNRPQHF | TGTGCCAGCAGCTTAAATACCGGTGGGAATCGGCCCCAGCATTTT
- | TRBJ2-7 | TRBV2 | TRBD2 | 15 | CASSDQVAGAYEQYF | TGTGCCAGCAGTGATCAGGTAGCGGGAGCCTACGAGCAGTACTTC
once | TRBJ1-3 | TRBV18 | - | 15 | CASSPQDSSGNTIYF | TGTGCCAGCTCACCACAGGACTCCTCTGGAAACACCATATATTTT
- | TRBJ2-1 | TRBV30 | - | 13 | CLARTGSYNEQFF | TGCTTGGCTCGGACGGGCTCCTACAATGAGCAGTTCTTC
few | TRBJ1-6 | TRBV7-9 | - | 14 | CASSPGTRESPLHF | TGTGCCAGCAGCCCCGGGACAAGGGAATCACCCCTCCACTTT
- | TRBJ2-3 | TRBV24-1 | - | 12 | CATSDQADTQYF | TGTGCCACCAGTGATCAAGCGGATACGCAGTATTTT
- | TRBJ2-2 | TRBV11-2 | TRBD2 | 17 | CASSLAPSGRAIGELFF | TGTGCCAGCAGCTTAGCCCCTAGCGGGAGGGCCATCGGGGAGCTGTTTTTT
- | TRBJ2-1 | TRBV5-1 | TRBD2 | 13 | CASSWGLSNEQFF | TGCGCCAGCAGCTGGGGACTAAGCAATGAGCAGTTCTTC
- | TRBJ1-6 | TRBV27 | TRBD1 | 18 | CASSSLHSDRGANRPLHF | TGTGCCAGCAGTTCCTTACACTCCGACAGGGGCGCTAACCGACCCCTCCACTTT
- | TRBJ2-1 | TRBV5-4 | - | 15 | CASSLAVGTDNEQFF | TGTGCCAGCAGCTTGGCAGTAGGAACTGACAATGAGCAGTTCTTC
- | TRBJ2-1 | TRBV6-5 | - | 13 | CASRAESYNEQFF | TGTGCCAGCAGGGCCGAGTCCTACAATGAGCAGTTCTTC
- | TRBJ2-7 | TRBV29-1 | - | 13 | CSVGSGDGDEQYF | TGCAGCGTTGGATCAGGGGACGGGGACGAGCAGTACTTC
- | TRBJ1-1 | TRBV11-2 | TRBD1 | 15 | CASSPRQGQGTEAFF | TGTGCCAGCAGCCCCAGACAGGGACAGGGCACTGAAGCTTTCTTT
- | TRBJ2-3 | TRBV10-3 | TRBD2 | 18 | CAISGRGTSGRSTDTQYF | TGTGCCATCAGTGGACGGGGAACTAGCGGGAGGAGCACAGATACGCAGTATTTT
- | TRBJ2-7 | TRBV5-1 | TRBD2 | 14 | CASSSGPSGYEQYF | TGCGCCAGCAGCTCGGGACCTAGCGGTTACGAGCAGTACTTC
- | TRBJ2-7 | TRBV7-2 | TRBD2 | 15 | CASSMVAGVLYEQYF | TGTGCCAGCAGCATGGTAGCGGGAGTTCTCTACGAGCAGTACTTC
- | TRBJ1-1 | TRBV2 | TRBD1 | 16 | CASGGTGGTLNTEAFF | TGTGCCAGCGGCGGGACAGGGGGCACCCTGAACACTGAAGCTTTCTTT
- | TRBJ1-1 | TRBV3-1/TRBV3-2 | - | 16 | CASSQATDSLDTEAFF | TGTGCCAGCAGCCAAGCGACAGACTCCCTCGACACTGAAGCTTTCTTT
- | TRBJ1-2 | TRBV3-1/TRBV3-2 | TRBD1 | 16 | CASSQSFRGPWYGYTF | TGTGCCAGCAGCCAATCGTTCAGGGGGCCTTGGTATGGCTACACCTTC
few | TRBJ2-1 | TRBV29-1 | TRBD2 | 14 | CSVDGGRGSSEQFF | TGCAGCGTTGACGGCGGGAGGGGCTCCAGTGAGCAGTTCTTC
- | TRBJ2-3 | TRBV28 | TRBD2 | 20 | CASSLGGSGTSGSLTDTQYF | TGTGCCAGCAGTTTGGGGGGCAGCGGGACTAGCGGGAGTTTGACAGATACGCAGTATTTT
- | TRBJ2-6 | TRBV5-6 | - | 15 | CASREGYSGANVLTF | TGTGCCAGCAGGGAGGGGTACTCTGGGGCCAACGTCCTGACTTTC
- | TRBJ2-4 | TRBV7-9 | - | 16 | CASSLDFAAWENIQYF | TGTGCCAGCAGCTTAGATTTCGCCGCCTGGGAAAACATTCAGTACTTC
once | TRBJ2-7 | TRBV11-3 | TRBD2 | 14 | CASSLSGREEEQYF | TGTGCCAGCAGCTTAAGTGGGAGGGAGGAGGAGCAGTACTTC
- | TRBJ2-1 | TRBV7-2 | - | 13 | CASNAGSYNEQFF | TGTGCCAGTAATGCGGGATCCTACAATGAGCAGTTCTTC
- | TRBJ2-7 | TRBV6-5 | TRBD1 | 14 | CASSSGQGSHEQYF | TGTGCCAGCAGTTCGGGACAGGGCTCCCACGAGCAGTACTTC
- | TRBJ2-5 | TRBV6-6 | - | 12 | CASSPWGETQYF | TGTGCCAGCAGTCCCTGGGGGGAGACCCAGTACTTC
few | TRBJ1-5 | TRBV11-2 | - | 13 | CASSLAEDQPQHF | TGTGCCAGCAGCTTAGCAGAAGATCAGCCCCAGCATTTT
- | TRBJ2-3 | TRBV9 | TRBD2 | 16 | CASSGGRGPSTDTQYF | TGTGCCAGCAGCGGCGGGAGGGGGCCTAGCACAGATACGCAGTATTTT
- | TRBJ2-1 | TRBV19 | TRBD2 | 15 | CASPRLAGDLNEQFF | TGTGCCAGTCCCCGACTAGCGGGAGATCTGAATGAGCAGTTCTTC
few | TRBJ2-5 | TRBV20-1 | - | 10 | CSARWETQYF | TGCAGTGCTAGATGGGAGACCCAGTACTTC
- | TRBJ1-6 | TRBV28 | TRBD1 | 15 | CASSLPTGGIPPLHF | TGTGCCAGCAGTTTACCCACAGGGGGTATTCCACCCCTCCACTTT
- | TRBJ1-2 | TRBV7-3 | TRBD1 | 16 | CASSEGTAKLAYGYTF | TGTGCCAGCAGCGAAGGGACAGCGAAGCTGGCCTATGGCTACACCTTC
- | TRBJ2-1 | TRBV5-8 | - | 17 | CASSLDTSPSSYNEQFF | TGTGCCAGCAGCTTGGACACTAGCCCGAGCTCCTACAATGAGCAGTTCTTC
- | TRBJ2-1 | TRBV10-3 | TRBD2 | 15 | CAISYGTSGSGEQFF | TGTGCCATCAGCTACGGGACTAGCGGGAGCGGTGAGCAGTTCTTC
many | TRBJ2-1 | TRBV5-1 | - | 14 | CASSWGVTYNEQFF | TGCGCCAGCAGCTGGGGGGTTACCTACAATGAGCAGTTCTTC
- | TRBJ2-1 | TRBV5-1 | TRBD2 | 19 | CASSSGTSGKGIGGPEQFF | TGCGCCAGCAGCTCCGGGACTAGCGGGAAGGGTATAGGAGGGCCGGAGCAGTTCTTC
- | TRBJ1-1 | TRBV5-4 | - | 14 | CASSLDRLGTEAFF | TGTGCCAGCAGTCTTGACAGGTTGGGCACTGAAGCTTTCTTT
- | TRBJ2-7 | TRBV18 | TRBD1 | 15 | CASSAGQGASYEQYF | TGTGCCAGCTCAGCGGGACAGGGGGCATCCTACGAGCAGTACTTC
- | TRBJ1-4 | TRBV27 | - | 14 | CASSFRARNEKLFF | TGTGCCAGCAGTTTCAGGGCCAGAAATGAAAAACTGTTTTTT
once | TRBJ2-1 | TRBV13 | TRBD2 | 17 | CASSLGPLAGVRGEQFF | TGTGCCAGCAGCTTAGGCCCCCTAGCGGGAGTTCGGGGTGAGCAGTTCTTC
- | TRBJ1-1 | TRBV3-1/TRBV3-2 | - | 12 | CAAGQTNTEAFF | TGCGCCGCCGGACAGACGAACACTGAAGCTTTCTTT
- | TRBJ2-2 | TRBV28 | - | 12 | CALRGATGELFF | TGTGCCCTCAGGGGGGCCACCGGGGAGCTGTTTTTT
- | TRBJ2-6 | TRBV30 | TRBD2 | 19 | CAWRDGLAGDSSGANVLTF | TGTGCCTGGAGAGACGGACTAGCGGGAGACTCATCTGGGGCCAACGTCCTGACTTTC
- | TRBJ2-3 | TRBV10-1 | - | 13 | CASSSGSTDTQYF | TGCGCCAGCAGTAGCGGGAGCACAGATACGCAGTATTTT
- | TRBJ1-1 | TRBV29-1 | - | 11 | CSYRMNTEAFF | TGCAGTTACAGGATGAACACTGAAGCTTTCTTT
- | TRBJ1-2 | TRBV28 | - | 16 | CASSPPSGPSNYGYTF | TGTGCCAGCAGCCCCCCATCGGGGCCTTCTAACTATGGCTACACCTTC
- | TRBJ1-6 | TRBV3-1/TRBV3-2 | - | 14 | CASSHLGVNSPLHF | TGTGCCAGCAGCCACCTGGGGGTTAATTCACCCCTCCACTTT
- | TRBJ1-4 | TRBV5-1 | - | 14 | CASSQVEGNEKLFF | TGCGCCAGCAGCCAGGTGGAGGGTAATGAAAAACTGTTTTTT
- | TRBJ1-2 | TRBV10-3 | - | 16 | CAISESSFRGSYGYTF | TGTGCCATCAGTGAGTCGAGCTTCAGGGGTTCCTATGGCTACACCTTC
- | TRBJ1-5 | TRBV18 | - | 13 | CASSRGEDQPQHF | TGTGCCAGCTCCCGCGGCGAGGATCAGCCCCAGCATTTT
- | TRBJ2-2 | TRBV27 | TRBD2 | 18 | CASTQTSGRSYKTGELFF | TGTGCCAGCACCCAGACTAGCGGGAGGTCGTATAAAACCGGGGAGCTGTTTTTT
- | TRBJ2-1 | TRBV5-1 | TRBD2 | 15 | CASSLTSGRADEQFF | TGCGCCAGCAGTCTGACTAGCGGGAGGGCCGATGAGCAGTTCTTC
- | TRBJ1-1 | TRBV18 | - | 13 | CASSPGWNTEAFF | TGTGCCAGCTCACCAGGGTGGAACACTGAAGCTTTCTTT
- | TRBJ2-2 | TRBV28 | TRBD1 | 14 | CASSRQGWTGELFF | TGTGCCAGCAGTCGACAGGGATGGACCGGGGAGCTGTTTTTT
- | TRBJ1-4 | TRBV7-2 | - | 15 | CASSLVGGGEQKLFF | TGTGCCAGCAGCTTAGTGGGGGGCGGGGAACAAAAACTGTTTTTT
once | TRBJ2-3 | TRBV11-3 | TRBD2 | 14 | CASSPYGRTDTQYF | TGTGCCAGCAGCCCTTACGGGAGGACGGATACGCAGTATTTT
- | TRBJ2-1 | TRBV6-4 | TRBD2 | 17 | CATLGAGAGGPNNEQFF | TGTGCCACCCTGGGGGCTGGGGCGGGAGGGCCCAACAATGAGCAGTTCTTC